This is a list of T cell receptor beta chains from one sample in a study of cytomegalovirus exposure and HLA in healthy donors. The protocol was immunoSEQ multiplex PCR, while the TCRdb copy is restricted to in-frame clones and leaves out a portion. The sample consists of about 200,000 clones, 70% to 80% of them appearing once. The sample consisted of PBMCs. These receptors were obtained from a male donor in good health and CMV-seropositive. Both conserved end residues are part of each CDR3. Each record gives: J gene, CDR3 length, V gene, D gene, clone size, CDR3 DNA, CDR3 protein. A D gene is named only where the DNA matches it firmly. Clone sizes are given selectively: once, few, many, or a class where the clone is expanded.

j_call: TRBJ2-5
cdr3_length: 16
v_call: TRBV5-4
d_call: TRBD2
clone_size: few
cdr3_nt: TGTGCCAGCAGCTTGGCCCCCGGGAGGGGGGAAGAGACCCAGTACTTC
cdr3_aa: CASSLAPGRGEETQYF

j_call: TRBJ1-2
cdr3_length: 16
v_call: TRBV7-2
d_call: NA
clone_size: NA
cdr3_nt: TGTGCCAGCAGCTCCTCTCGGCGGGAGGGGAACTATGGCTACACCTTC
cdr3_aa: CASSSSRREGNYGYTF

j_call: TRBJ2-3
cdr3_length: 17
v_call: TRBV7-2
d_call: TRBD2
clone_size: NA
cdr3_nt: TGTGCCAGCAGCAGACCACTAGCGGGAGTAGGGACAGATACGCAGTATTTT
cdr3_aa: CASSRPLAGVGTDTQYF

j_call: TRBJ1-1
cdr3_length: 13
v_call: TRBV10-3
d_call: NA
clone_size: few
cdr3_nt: TGTGCCACCCGAGGACAGCTGAACACTGAAGCTTTCTTT
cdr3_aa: CATRGQLNTEAFF

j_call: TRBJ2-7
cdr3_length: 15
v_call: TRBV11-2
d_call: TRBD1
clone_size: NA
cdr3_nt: TGTGCCAGCAGCTTTCCCCTAGACAGGGGTGGCGAGCAGTACTTC
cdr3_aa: CASSFPLDRGGEQYF

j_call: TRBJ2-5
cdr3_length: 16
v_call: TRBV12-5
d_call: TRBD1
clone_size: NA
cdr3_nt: TGTGCTAGTGGTTTGGTACTGGGACAGGGCGGGGAGACCCAGTACTTC
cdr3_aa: CASGLVLGQGGETQYF

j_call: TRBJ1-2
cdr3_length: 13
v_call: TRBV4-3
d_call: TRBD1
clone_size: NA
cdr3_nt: TGCGCCAGCAGCGGACAGGGGGCGAGTGGCTACACCTTC
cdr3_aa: CASSGQGASGYTF

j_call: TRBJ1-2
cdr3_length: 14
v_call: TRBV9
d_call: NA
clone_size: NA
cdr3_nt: TGTGCCAGCAGCGTTGATCAGGGCGACTATGGCTACACCTTC
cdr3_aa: CASSVDQGDYGYTF

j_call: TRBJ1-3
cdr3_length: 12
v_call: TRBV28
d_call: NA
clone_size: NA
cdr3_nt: TGTGCCAGCAGTTCGGGGGGAAACACCATATATTTT
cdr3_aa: CASSSGGNTIYF

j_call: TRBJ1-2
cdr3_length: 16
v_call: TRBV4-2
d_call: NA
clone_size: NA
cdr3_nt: TGTGCCAGCAGTGGGATTTTTGACAGCCTTAACTATGGCTACACCTTC
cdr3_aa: CASSGIFDSLNYGYTF

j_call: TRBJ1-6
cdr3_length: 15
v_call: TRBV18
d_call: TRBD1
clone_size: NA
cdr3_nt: TGTGCCAGCTCACCACTTGGGACAGGCAATTCACCCCTCCACTTT
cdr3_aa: CASSPLGTGNSPLHF

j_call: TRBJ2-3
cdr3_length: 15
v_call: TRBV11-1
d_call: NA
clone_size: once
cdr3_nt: TGTGCCAGCAGCCAGACGGCACAGACCACAGATACGCAGTATTTT
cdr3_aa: CASSQTAQTTDTQYF

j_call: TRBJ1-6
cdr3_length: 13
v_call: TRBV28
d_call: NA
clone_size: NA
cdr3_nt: TGTGCCAGCAGCCTCGGGAACACTTCACCCCTCCACTTT
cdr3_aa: CASSLGNTSPLHF

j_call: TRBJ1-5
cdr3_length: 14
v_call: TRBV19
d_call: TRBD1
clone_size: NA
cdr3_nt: TGTGCCAGTAACAGACAGGGGGCAATTCAGCCCCAGCATTTT
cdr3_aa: CASNRQGAIQPQHF

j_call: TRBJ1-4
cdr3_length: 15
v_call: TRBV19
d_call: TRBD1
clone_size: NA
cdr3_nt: TGTGCCAGTACCCCGGGAACAGGGGGGAATGAAAAACTGTTTTTT
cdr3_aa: CASTPGTGGNEKLFF

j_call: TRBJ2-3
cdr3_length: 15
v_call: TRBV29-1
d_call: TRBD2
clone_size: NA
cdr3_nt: TGCAGCCTTCGGCGACTAGCGGGGGTACCAGATACGCAGTATTTT
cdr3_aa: CSLRRLAGVPDTQYF

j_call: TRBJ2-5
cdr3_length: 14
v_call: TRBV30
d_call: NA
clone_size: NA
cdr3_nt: TGTGCCTGGAGTCCATTGACAGCCCAAGAGACCCAGTACTTC
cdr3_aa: CAWSPLTAQETQYF

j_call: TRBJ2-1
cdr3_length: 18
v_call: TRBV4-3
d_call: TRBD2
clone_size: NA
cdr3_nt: TGCGCCAGCAGCCAAGATTCTGGCGCTAGCGGGAGTTGGTATGAGCAGTTCTTC
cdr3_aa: CASSQDSGASGSWYEQFF

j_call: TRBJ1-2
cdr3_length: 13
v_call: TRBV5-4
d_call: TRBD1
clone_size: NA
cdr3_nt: TGTGCCACCAGGGTCGGGACAGGAGATGTCTACACCTTC
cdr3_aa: CATRVGTGDVYTF

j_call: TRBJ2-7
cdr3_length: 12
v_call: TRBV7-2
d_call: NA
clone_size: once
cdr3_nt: TGTGCCAGCAGCTTATTAACCTACGAGCAGTACTTC
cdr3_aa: CASSLLTYEQYF

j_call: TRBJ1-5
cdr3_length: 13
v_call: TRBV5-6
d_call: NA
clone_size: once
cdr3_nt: TGTGCCAGCAGCCTGAGTAGCAATCAGCCCCAGCATTTT
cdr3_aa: CASSLSSNQPQHF

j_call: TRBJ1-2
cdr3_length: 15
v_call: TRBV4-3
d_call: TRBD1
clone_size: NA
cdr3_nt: TGCGCCAGCAGCCAAGAGACAGGGGTTAACTATGGCTACACCTTC
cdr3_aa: CASSQETGVNYGYTF

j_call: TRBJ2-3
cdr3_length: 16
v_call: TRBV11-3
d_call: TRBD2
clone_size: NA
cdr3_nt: TGTGCCAGCAGCCGTCGGGGGGAGCGGGGCACAGATACGCAGTATTTT
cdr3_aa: CASSRRGERGTDTQYF

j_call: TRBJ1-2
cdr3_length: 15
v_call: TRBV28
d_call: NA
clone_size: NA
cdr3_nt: TGTGCCAGCAGCCCATTGAACAGGGATGAGGGAGGCTACACCTTC
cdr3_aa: CASSPLNRDEGGYTF

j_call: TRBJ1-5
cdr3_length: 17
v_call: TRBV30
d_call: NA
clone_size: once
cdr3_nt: TGTGCCTGGAGTGTTTGGGGACTGAACTATAGCAATCAGCCCCAGCATTTT
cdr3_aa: CAWSVWGLNYSNQPQHF

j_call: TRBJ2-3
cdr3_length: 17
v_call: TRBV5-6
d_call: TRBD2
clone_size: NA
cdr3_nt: TGTGCCAGCAGCTCCCCCACGGGGCGGGGGGGCGCAGATACGCAGTATTTT
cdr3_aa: CASSSPTGRGGADTQYF

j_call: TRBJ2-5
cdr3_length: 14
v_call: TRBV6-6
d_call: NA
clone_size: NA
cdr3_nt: TGTGCCAGCAGTTACTCTGCGAGGAAGGAGACCCAGTACTTC
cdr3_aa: CASSYSARKETQYF

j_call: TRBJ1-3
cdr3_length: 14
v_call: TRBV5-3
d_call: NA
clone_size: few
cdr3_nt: TGTGCCAGAAGCCCCAGACATCGACAAGGCACCATATATTTT
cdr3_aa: CARSPRHRQGTIYF

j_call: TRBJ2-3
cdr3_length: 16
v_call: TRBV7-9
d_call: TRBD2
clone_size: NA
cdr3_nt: TGTGCCAGCAGCCTCGGACTAGCGGGACGCACAGATACGCAGTATTTT
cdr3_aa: CASSLGLAGRTDTQYF

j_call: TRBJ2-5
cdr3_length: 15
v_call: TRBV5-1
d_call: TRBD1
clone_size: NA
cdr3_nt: TGCGCCAGCAGTTCTCCGGACAGGGGAGCAGAGACCCAGTACTTC
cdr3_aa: CASSSPDRGAETQYF

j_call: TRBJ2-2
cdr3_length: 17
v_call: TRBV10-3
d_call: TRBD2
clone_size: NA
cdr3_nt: TGTGCCATCAGTGGTGCTAGCGGCACGTTTATCACCGGGGAGCTGTTTTTT
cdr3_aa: CAISGASGTFITGELFF

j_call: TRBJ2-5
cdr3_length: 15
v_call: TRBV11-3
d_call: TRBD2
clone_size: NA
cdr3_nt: TGTGCCAGCAGCGACGATAGCGGGGGTTGGGAGACCCAGTACTTC
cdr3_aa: CASSDDSGGWETQYF

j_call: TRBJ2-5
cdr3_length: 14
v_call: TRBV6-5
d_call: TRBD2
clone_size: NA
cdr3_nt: TGTGCCAGCAGTTTGGCGGGGGGACAAGAGACCCAGTACTTC
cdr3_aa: CASSLAGGQETQYF

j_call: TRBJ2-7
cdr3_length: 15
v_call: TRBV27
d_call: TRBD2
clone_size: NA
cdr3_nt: TGTGCCAGCACCCCCTTCGGGGGGAGAGCTTACGAGCAGTACTTC
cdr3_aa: CASTPFGGRAYEQYF

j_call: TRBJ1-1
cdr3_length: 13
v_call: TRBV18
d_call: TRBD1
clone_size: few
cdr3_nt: TGTGCCAGCTCCCGACAGGGGAGGACTGAAGCTTTCTTT
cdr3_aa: CASSRQGRTEAFF

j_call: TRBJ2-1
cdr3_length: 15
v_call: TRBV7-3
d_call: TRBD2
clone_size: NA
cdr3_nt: TGTGCCAGCAGCCATCGGGGGGACGTCTACAATGAGCAGTTCTTC
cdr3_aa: CASSHRGDVYNEQFF

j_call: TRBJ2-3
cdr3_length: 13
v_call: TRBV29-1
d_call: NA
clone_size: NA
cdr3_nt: TGCAGCTCGAGCCGTCGGACAACAGATACGCAGTATTTT
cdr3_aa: CSSSRRTTDTQYF

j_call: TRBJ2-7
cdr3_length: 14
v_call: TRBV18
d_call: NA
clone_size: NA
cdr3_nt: TGTGCCAGCACGAACCGGGACTGGGGATACGAGCAGTACTTC
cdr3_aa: CASTNRDWGYEQYF

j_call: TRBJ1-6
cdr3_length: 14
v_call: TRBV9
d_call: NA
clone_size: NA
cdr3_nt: TGTGCCAGCAGCGTAGCCGGGGAAGAGTCACCCCTCCACTTT
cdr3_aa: CASSVAGEESPLHF

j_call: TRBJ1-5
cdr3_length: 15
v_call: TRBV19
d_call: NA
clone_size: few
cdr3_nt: TGTGCCAGTACCACCCCAGGGGTAGGCAATCAGCCCCAGCATTTT
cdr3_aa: CASTTPGVGNQPQHF